Listed here are 2 T cell receptor beta chains from one sample, sequenced in a study of CD8+CD57+ T cells in acquired aplastic anemia. Genomic DNA, the template, was used for profiling of the TCR beta VDJ and CDR3. MiXCR, run by TCRdb on the reads, gives a single entry per CDR3 protein. The repertoire includes about 170,000 distinct CDR3 sequences, around 60% of them detected once, and about 41% sits in the top ten. The source material was sorted CD4+, CD8+, or CD8+CD57+ T cells (not recorded which) from PBMCs. The receptor set was obtained from a human donor in good health.

The chain combines TRBV9 with TRBJ2-1; possibly TRBD2 for D (6 bases). The CDR3 loop spans 16 amino acids. CDR1 SGDLS and CDR2 YYNGEE come from the germline V gene. V lost 0 bases and J 6 bases, leaving 16 bases between the germline ends. In DNA form, the CDR3 reads TGTGCCAGCAGCGTAGGCTTAGCGGAGGGTGGCAATGAGCAGTTCTTC. This gives the protein CASSVGLAEGGNEQFF.

The count of this clonotype is one. The chain has TRBV7-2 and TRBJ1-4; D is unclear. The CDR3 has 14 amino acids. Germline CDR1 is SGHTA and CDR2 is FQGNSA. V was trimmed by 5 bases and J by 9 bases, leaving 16 bases between them. CDR3: CASSHPQESKKLFF. The CDR3 DNA reads as TGTGCCAGCAGCCACCCTCAGGAGTCGAAAAAACTGTTTTTT.